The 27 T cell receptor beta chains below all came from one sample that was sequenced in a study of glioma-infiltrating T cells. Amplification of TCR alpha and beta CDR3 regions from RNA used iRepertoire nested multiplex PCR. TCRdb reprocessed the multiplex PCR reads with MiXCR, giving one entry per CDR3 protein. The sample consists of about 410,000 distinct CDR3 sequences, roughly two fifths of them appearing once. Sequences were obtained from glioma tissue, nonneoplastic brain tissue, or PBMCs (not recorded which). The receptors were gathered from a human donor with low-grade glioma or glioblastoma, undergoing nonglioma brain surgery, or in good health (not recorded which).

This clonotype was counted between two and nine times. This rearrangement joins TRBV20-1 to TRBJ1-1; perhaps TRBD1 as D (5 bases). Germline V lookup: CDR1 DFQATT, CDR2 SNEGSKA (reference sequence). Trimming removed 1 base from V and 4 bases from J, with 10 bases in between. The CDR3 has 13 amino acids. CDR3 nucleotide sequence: TGCAGTGCTAGAGGGGGACGGGGCACTGAAGCTTTCTTT. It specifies CSARGGRGTEAFF.

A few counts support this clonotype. The CDR3 DNA sequence: TGTGCCAGCAGTGAGGGGGGGGGCAATGAGCAGTTCTTC. Translated, it gives CASSEGGGNEQFF. J is TRBJ2-1 and V is TRBV7-9, with a tentative D call TRBD2 (7 bases). Trimming removed 6 bases at V and 6 bases at J, with 12 bases between. This CDR3 spans 13 amino acids. Per germline, CDR1 SEHNR and CDR2 FQNEAQ (reference sequence).

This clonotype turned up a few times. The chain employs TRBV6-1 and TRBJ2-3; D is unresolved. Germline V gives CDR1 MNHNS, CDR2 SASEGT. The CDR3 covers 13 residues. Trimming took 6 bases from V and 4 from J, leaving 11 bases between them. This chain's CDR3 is CASSPRMPDTQYF. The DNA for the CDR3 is TGTGCCAGCAGCCCTCGCATGCCAGATACGCAGTATTTT.

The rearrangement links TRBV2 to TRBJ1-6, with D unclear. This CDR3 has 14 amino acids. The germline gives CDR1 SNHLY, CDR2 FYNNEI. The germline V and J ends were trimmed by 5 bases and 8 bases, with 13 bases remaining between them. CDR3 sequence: CASSYLPVDSPLHF. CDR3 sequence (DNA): TGTGCCAGCAGTTATTTGCCGGTGGATTCACCCCTCCACTTT.

In DNA, the CDR3 is TGCAGTGCTAGAGGTTCGACGGGAGGGCCGTCGGATACGCAGTATTTT. Translation gives CSARGSTGGPSDTQYF. The rearrangement joins TRBV20-1 to TRBJ2-3; 8 bases fit TRBD2. Germline-derived CDR1 and CDR2 are DFQATT and SNEGSKA (reference sequence). CDR3 length: 16 amino acids. V gave up 1 base and J gave up 6 bases; unmatched junction bases: 12.

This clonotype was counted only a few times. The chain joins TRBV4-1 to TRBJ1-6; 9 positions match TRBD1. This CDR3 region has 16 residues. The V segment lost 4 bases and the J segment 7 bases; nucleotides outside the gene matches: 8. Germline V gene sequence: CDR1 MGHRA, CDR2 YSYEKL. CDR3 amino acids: CASSRAGGQGNSPLHF. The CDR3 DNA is TGCGCCAGCAGCCGGGCTGGGGGACAGGGAAATTCACCCCTCCACTTT.

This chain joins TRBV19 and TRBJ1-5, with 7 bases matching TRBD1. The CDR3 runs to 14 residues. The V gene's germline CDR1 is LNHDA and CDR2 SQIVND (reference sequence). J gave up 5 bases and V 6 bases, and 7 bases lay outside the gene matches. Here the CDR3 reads CASRATGPYQPQHF. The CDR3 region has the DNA TGTGCCAGTAGGGCGACAGGGCCGTATCAGCCCCAGCATTTT.

The CDR3 nucleotides read TGTGCCAGCAGTGAAAGGGGTCAGGGCCCTGAAGCTTTCTTT. This translates into CASSERGQGPEAFF. The J gene is TRBJ1-1, the V gene TRBV2; D is possibly TRBD1 (5 bases). The germline CDR1 and CDR2 sequences are SNHLY and FYNNEI. V was cut by 2 bases and J by 6 bases, with 13 bases left in between. The length of the CDR3 is 14 residues. Full variable domain (outside the CDR3, taken from reference TRBV2 and TRBJ1-1): EPEVTQTPSHQVTQMGQEVILRCVPISNHLYFYWYRQILGQKVEFLVSFYNNEISEKSEIFDDQFSVERPDGSNFTLKIRSTKLEDSAMYFCASSERGQGPEAFFGQGTRLTVV.

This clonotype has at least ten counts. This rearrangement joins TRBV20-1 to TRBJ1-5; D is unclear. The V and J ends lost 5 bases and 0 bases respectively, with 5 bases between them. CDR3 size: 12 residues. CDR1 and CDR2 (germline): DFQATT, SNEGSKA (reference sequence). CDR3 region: CSAVYSNQPQHF. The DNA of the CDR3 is TGCAGTGCTGTTTATAGCAATCAGCCCCAGCATTTT.

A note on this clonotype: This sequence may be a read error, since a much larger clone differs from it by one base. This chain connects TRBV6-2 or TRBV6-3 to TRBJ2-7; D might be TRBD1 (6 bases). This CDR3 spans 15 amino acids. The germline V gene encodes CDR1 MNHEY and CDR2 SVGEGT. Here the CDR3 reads CASTLNKDRSYGQYF. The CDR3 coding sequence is TGTGCCAGCACCTTGAATAAGGACAGATCCTACGGGCAGTACTTC.

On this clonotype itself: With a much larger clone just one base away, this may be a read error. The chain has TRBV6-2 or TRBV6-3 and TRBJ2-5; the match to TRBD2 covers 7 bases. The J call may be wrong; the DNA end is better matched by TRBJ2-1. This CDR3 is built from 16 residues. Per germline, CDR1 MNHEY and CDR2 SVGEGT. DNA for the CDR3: TGTGCCAGCAGTTACCACGGACTAGTTGATGATAATGAGCAGTTCTTC. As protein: CASSYHGLVDDNEQFF.

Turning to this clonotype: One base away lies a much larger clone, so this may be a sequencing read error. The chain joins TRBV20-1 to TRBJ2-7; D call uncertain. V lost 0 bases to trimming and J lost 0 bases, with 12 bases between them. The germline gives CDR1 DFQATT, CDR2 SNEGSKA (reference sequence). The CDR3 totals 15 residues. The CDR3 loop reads CSARDELEFSYEQYF. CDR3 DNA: TGCAGTGCTAGAGATGAGCTGGAGTTCTCCTACGAGCAGTACTTC.

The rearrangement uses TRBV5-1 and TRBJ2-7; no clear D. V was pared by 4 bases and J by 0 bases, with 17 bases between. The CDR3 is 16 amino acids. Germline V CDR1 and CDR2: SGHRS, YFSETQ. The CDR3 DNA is TGCGCCAGCAGCAAACGGGCCGATCTCGACTCCTACGAGCAGTACTTC. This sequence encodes CASSKRADLDSYEQYF.

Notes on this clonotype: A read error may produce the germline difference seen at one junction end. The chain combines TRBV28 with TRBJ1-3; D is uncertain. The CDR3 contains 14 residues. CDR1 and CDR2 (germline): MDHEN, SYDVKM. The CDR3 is CASSLGYSGNAIYF. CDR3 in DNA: TGTGCCAGCAGTTTAGGTTACTCTGGAAACGCCATATATTTT.

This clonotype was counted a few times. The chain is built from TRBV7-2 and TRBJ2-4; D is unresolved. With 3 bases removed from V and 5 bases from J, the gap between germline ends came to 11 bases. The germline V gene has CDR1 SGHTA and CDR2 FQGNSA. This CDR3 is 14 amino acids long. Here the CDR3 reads CASSFDRVQNIQYF. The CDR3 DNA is TGTGCCAGCAGCTTCGACCGAGTCCAAAACATTCAGTACTTC.

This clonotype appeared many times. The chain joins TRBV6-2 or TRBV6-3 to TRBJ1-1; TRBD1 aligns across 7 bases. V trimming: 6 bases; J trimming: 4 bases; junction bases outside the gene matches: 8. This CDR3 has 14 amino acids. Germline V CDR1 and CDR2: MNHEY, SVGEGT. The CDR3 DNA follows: TGTGCCAGCAGGGTTCTGGGACAGCTCACTGAAGCTTTCTTT. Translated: CASRVLGQLTEAFF.

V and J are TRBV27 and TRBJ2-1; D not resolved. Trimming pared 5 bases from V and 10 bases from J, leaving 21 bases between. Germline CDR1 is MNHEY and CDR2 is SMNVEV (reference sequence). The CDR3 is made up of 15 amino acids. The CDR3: CASSPPGPRLEEQFF. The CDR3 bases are TGTGCCAGCAGTCCTCCGGGCCCCCGTTTGGAAGAGCAGTTCTTC.

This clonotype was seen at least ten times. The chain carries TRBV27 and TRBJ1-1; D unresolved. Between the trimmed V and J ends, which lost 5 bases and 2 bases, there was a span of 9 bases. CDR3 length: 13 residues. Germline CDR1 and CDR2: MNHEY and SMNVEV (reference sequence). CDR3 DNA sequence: TGTGCCAGCAGTCTAAGTCTCAACACTGAAGCTTTCTTT. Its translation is CASSLSLNTEAFF.

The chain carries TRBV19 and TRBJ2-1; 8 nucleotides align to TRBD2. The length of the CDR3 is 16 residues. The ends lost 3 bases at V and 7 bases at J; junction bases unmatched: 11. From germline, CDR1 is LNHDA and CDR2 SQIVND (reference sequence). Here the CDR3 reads CASSILPRTSTNEQFF. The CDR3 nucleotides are TGTGCCAGTAGTATCCTCCCCCGGACTAGCACTAATGAGCAGTTCTTC.

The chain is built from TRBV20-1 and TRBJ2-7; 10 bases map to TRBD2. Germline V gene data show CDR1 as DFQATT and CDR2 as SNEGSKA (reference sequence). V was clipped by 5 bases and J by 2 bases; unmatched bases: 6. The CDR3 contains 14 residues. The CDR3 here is CSAPIAGGTYEQYF. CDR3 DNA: TGCAGTGCTCCGATAGCGGGAGGTACCTACGAGCAGTACTTC.

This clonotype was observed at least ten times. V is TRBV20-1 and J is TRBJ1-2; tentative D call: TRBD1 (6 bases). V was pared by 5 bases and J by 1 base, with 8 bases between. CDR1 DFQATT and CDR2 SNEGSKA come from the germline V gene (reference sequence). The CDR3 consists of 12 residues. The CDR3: CSAPDSNYGYTF. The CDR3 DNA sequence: TGCAGTGCTCCGGACAGTAACTATGGCTACACCTTC.

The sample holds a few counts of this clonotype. The CDR3 loop is CASSFSGGFRYEQYF. The CDR3 coding sequence is TGTGCCAGCAGCTTCTCTGGGGGCTTTAGGTACGAGCAGTACTTC. J is TRBJ2-7 and V is TRBV7-2; D is perhaps TRBD1 (6 bases). Germline assignment: CDR1 SGHTA and CDR2 FQGNSA. CDR3 length equals 15 residues. V lost 3 bases, J lost 4 bases, and 16 bases lay in between.

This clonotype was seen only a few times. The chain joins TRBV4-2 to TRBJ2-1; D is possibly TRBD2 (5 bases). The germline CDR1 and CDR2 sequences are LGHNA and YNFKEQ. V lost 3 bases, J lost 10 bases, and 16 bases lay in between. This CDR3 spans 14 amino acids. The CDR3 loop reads CASSHPRRLAEQFF. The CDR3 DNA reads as TGTGCCAGCAGCCACCCCCGGCGGCTAGCCGAGCAGTTCTTC.

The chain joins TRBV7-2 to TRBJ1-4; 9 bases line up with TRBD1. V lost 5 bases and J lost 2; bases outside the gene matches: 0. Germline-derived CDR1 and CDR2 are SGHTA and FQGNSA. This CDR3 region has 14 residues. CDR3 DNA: TGTGCCAGCAGCGGGACAGGGACTAATGAAAAACTGTTTTTT. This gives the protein CASSGTGTNEKLFF.

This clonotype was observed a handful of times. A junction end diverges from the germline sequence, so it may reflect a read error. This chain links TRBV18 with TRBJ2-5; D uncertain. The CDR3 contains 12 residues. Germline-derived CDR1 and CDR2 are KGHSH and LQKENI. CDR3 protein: CASSPDRETQYF. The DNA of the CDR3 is TGTGCCAGCTCACCAGACCGCGAGACCCAGTACTTT.

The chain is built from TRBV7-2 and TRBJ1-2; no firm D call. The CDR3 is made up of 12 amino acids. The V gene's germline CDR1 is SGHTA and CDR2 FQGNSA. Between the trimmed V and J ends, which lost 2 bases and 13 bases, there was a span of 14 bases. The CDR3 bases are TGTACCAGCAGCTTACATCACCTTTCGGGCACCTTC. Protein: CTSSLHHLSGTF. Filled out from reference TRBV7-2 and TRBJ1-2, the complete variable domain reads GAGVSQSPSNKVTEKGKDVELRCDPISGHTALYWYRQSLGQGLEFLIYFQGNSAPDKSGLPSDRFSAERTGGSVSTLTIQRTQQEDSAVYLCTSSLHHLSGTFGSGTRLTVV.

The CDR3 nucleotides read TGTGCCAGCAGTACTGGACCAGCGGGTTGCAATGAGCAGTTCTTC. It yields the protein CASSTGPAGCNEQFF. J is TRBJ2-7 and V is TRBV6-1; weak D call: TRBD2 (6 bases). The DNA end lines up better with TRBJ2-1; the J call may be wrong. There are 15 residues in the CDR3. Germline CDR1 is MNHNS and CDR2 is SASEGT.